This passage covers 20 T cell receptor beta chains from one sample sequenced in a study of T cell repertoires in cytomegalovirus infection. TCRdb reanalysed the reads using MiXCR and keeps one entry per CDR3 protein. The sample consists of fewer than 350,000 distinct CDR3 sequences, 29% of them appearing once. For these receptors, no antigen is known. Here the sequenced sample was cultured PBMCs, taken from culture after CMV antigen stimulation. The receptors here all came from a human donor in good health (CMV status not recorded). Some clones in this sample may be carry-over from other donors' samples.

This clonotype was observed a few times. The CDR3 DNA follows: TGTGCCAGCAGCGCGACAGATAGCAATCAGCCCCAGCATTTT. This sequence encodes CASSATDSNQPQHF. J is TRBJ1-5 and V is TRBV12-3 or TRBV12-4; a weak D match, TRBD1 (5 bases). V was shortened by 6 bases and J by 0 bases, with 9 bases between the two germline ends. CDR3 size: 14 residues.

This chain uses TRBV7-3 with TRBJ2-3, with D hard to call. The CDR3 covers 13 residues. Per the germline V gene, CDR1 is SGHTA and CDR2 is FQGTGA. V lost 6 bases to trimming and J lost 3 bases, with 10 bases between them. CDR3 sequence: CASSDQRTDTQYF. In DNA, the CDR3 is TGTGCCAGCAGTGACCAAAGGACAGATACGCAGTATTTT.

This clonotype has just a few counts. This chain connects TRBV27 to TRBJ2-1, with a tentative D call TRBD1 (8 bases). The V end was cut by 6 bases, the J end by 0 bases, with 15 bases between. Germline V gene data show CDR1 as MNHEY and CDR2 as SMNVEV (reference sequence). The CDR3 loop spans 16 amino acids. CDR3 protein: CASRTQGGDSYNEQFF. CDR3 bases: TGTGCCAGCAGGACACAGGGGGGGGACTCCTACAATGAGCAGTTCTTC.

This clonotype showed up just a few times. The chain employs TRBV24-1 and TRBJ2-3; a possible D gene is TRBD1 (6 bases). The CDR3 sequence is 15 residues long. Germline loops: CDR1 KGHDR, CDR2 SFDVKD. Trimming removed 3 bases at V and 6 bases at J, with 15 bases between. The CDR3, as DNA: TGTGCCACCAGTGATCCTGGACAGTTTTCCGATACGCAGTATTTT. Protein sequence: CATSDPGQFSDTQYF.

A few counts support this clonotype. This rearrangement joins TRBV5-1 to TRBJ2-7; 7 bases fit TRBD2. After removal of 6 bases from V and 5 bases from J, the junction contained 17 bases not matched to a gene. The CDR3 loop spans 16 amino acids. The germline CDR1 and CDR2 sequences are SGHRS and YFSETQ. The CDR3 bases are TGCGCCAGCATGCTACCCTCCGGGGGGAGTAACGACGAGCAGTACTTC. This encodes CASMLPSGGSNDEQYF.

This chain uses TRBV5-8 with TRBJ2-2; 11 bases match TRBD2. Germline assignment: CDR1 SGHTS and CDR2 YDEGEE. The length of the CDR3 is 16 residues. With V trimmed by 0 bases and J by 5 bases, 3 bases remained unmatched. CDR3 loop: CASSLESSGGTGELFF. CDR3 nucleotides: TGTGCCAGCAGCTTGGAGTCTAGCGGGGGGACCGGGGAGCTGTTTTTT.

The rearrangement joins TRBV28 to TRBJ1-1; possible D gene TRBD1, 6 bases. V lost 10 bases, J lost 8 bases, and 14 bases lay in between. This CDR3 is built from 11 residues. The germline V gene encodes CDR1 MDHEN and CDR2 SYDVKM. CDR3 coding DNA: TGTGCCACCCAAGGAAGGGGGGAAGCTTTCTTT. Amino acids: CATQGRGEAFF.

This clonotype was counted between two and nine times. This chain connects TRBV7-6 to TRBJ1-5; D remains unclear. The V end was cut by 1 base, the J end by 6 bases, with 13 bases between. Per the germline V gene, CDR1 is SGHVS and CDR2 is FNYEAQ. The CDR3 length is 15 residues. In nucleotides, the CDR3 is TGTGCCAGCAGCTTAGGGGCCGCGAGGAGTCAGCCCCAGCATTTT. It encodes CASSLGAARSQPQHF.

This chain joins TRBV24-1 and TRBJ2-5; weak D call: TRBD1 (6 bases). V lost 2 bases and J 1 base, leaving 22 bases between the germline ends. Germline CDR1 and CDR2: KGHDR and SFDVKD. The CDR3 has 19 residues. CDR3 nucleotide sequence: TGTGCCACCAGTGATTGGCCCCCCTCCGGGCAGGGGCTCCAAGAGACCCAGTACTTC. This translates into CATSDWPPSGQGLQETQYF.

The chain couples TRBV7-9 to TRBJ1-5, with D perhaps TRBD1 (6 bases). CDR1 and CDR2 from the germline V gene are SEHNR and FQNEAQ (reference sequence). Trimming stripped 5 bases from V and 2 bases from J, with 7 bases between. The CDR3 is made up of 13 amino acids. The CDR3 DNA is TGTGCCAGCAGCAACAGGGGCAATCAGCCCCAGCATTTT. Its protein product is CASSNRGNQPQHF.

The chain is built from TRBV19 and TRBJ1-1; weak D call: TRBD1 (5 bases). The germline gives CDR1 LNHDA, CDR2 SQIVND (reference sequence). V was cut by 4 bases and J by 1 base, with 10 bases left in between. The CDR3 runs to 14 residues. The CDR3 nucleotides read TGTGCCAGTAGTAGATACGGACAGAACACTGAAGCTTTCTTT. Protein sequence: CASSRYGQNTEAFF.

This clonotype was seen many times. The chain has TRBV10-3 and TRBJ2-7, with a possible D match to TRBD1 (6 bases). The CDR3 spans 14 residues. Germline CDR1 ENHRY, CDR2 SYGVKD. V gave up 6 bases and J gave up 0 bases, with 12 bases separating them. In nucleotides, the CDR3 is TGTGCCATCAGCGGGACATCCAGCTCCTACGAGCAGTACTTC. It yields the protein CAISGTSSSYEQYF.

This clonotype was picked up a small number of times. The V and J genes are TRBV7-2 and TRBJ2-2; possibly TRBD2 for D (6 bases). Trimming pared 4 bases from V and 2 bases from J, leaving 8 bases between. CDR3 length: 14 amino acids. Germline assignment: CDR1 SGHTA and CDR2 FQGNSA. The CDR3 loop reads CASSWRDNTGELFF. The DNA for the CDR3 is TGTGCCAGCAGCTGGCGGGATAACACCGGGGAGCTGTTTTTT.

There are a few counts of this clonotype. This sequence joins TRBV11-2 and TRBJ2-3, with 10 bases identical to TRBD2. V trimming: 1 base; J trimming: 4 bases; junction bases outside the gene matches: 5. The CDR3 spans 16 residues. CDR1 is SGHAT, CDR2 FQNNGV, per germline. CDR3 amino acids: CASSLGPSGSSDTQYF. The CDR3 bases are TGTGCCAGCAGCTTAGGTCCTAGCGGGAGTTCAGATACGCAGTATTTT.

CDR3 amino acids: CASSYRDSRDTQYF. In nucleotides, the CDR3 is TGTGCCAGCAGCTACCGGGACTCGAGGGATACGCAGTATTTT. The chain has TRBV7-6 and TRBJ2-3; possibly TRBD2 for D (6 bases). Germline V CDR1 and CDR2: SGHVS, FNYEAQ. The CDR3 extends over 14 amino acids. V was pared by 4 bases and J by 6 bases, with 14 bases between.

This clonotype was detected only a few times. The rearrangement uses TRBV19 and TRBJ1-2, with D perhaps matching TRBD1 (5 bases). The CDR3 is 14 residues long. Germline CDR1 and CDR2: LNHDA and SQIVND (reference sequence). V gave up 4 bases and J gave up 5 bases, with 14 bases separating them. For the CDR3, the DNA is TGTGCCAGTAGTACGCAGGGTGGTTGGTATGGCTACACCTTC. Translating gives CASSTQGGWYGYTF.

V and J are TRBV10-3 and TRBJ1-4, with D unresolved. There are 14 residues in the CDR3. Trimming took 3 bases from V and 7 from J, leaving 12 bases between them. Looked up from germline, CDR1 is ENHRY and CDR2 is SYGVKD. The CDR3 here is CAISEGREGEKLFF. DNA for the CDR3: TGTGCCATCAGTGAAGGCCGGGAAGGTGAAAAACTGTTTTTT.

Many counts were recorded for this clonotype. The chain joins TRBV7-9 to TRBJ1-2; the D is unclear. Looked up from germline, CDR1 is SEHNR and CDR2 is FQNEAQ (reference sequence). Trimming removed 6 bases from V and 4 bases from J, with 9 bases in between. The CDR3 loop spans 12 amino acids. The CDR3 DNA sequence: TGTGCCAGCAGAGAGGCAGTCTATGGCTACACCTTC. Residues: CASREAVYGYTF.

DNA of the CDR3: TGTGCCACCAGCAGAGATTGGGGTTTAGGGGGTTCAAACACTGAAGCTTTCTTT. Its translation is CATSRDWGLGGSNTEAFF. V and J are TRBV15 and TRBJ1-1; D might be TRBD1 (6 bases). Per germline, CDR1 LNHNV and CDR2 YYDKDF (reference sequence). The V end was cut by 0 bases, the J end by 2 bases, with 19 bases between. The CDR3 loop spans 18 amino acids.

The J gene is TRBJ1-3, the V gene TRBV12-3 or TRBV12-4, with 8 bases lining up with TRBD1. The J segment lost 0 bases and the V segment lost 6 bases, leaving 1 base of the junction unmatched. CDR3 length equals 14 residues. The CDR3 region is CASSDRGSGNTIYF. CDR3 nucleotide sequence: TGTGCCAGCAGCGACAGGGGCTCTGGAAACACCATATATTTT.